Each of the 23 T cell receptor beta chains below was sequenced from the same sample in a study of blood T cell repertoires in COVID-19 (TCRdb year 2020). The library was made by the immunoSEQ multiplex PCR assay. Sourced from immuneACCESS, this table was stored by TCRdb with only in-frame sequences that have V and J called. A share of the clones is absent; for the studies checked, an unresolved V gene accounts for under half, and the remainder has no known explanation. Counted in this sample were some 89,000 clones; roughly 89% of them appeared once. The ten largest make up approximately 15% of the sample. Sample: peripheral blood. The receptors here all came from a human donor in a cohort sampled during active COVID-19.

By its share, this clone is medium-sized. The rearrangement links TRBV29-1 to TRBJ1-2; 9 bases are shared with TRBD1. The germline gives CDR1 SQVTM, CDR2 ANQGSEA. The CDR3 covers 11 residues. The ends lost 6 bases at V and 6 bases at J; junction bases unmatched: 2. CDR3 sequence reads: CSVDRGNGYTF. As DNA, the CDR3 is TGCAGCGTCGACAGGGGGAATGGCTACACCTTC.

V usage is TRBV28 and J usage is TRBJ1-2, with TRBD1 matching 10 bases. Germline assignment: CDR1 MDHEN and CDR2 SYDVKM. V trimming: 4 bases; J trimming: 1 base; junction bases outside the gene matches: 6. This CDR3 comprises 16 residues. The CDR3 coding sequence is TGTGCCAGCAGTTCAACCGGGACAGGGGATAACTATGGCTACACCTTC. This encodes CASSSTGTGDNYGYTF.

The CDR3 nucleotides are TGTGCCAGCAGCCAAGAAGGGGCTCTTAACTATGGCTACACCTTC. As protein: CASSQEGALNYGYTF. The chain has TRBV3-1 (or the pseudogene TRBV3-2) and TRBJ1-2; TRBD1 is a possible D gene (5 bases). Germline V gene sequence: CDR1 LGHDT, CDR2 YNNKEL (reference sequence). With 0 bases removed from V and 1 base from J, the gap between germline ends came to 9 bases. This CDR3 contains 15 residues.

V gene TRBV19 combines with J gene TRBJ2-1; TRBD1 agrees at 7 bases. The junction had 8 bases not matched to a gene; V was cut back by 3 bases and J by 0 bases. The CDR3 totals 17 residues. Germline CDR1 and CDR2: LNHDA and SQIVND (reference sequence). DNA of the CDR3: TGTGCCAGTAGTATCTCCACAGGGGCCAGCTCCTACAATGAGCAGTTCTTC. Protein product: CASSISTGASSYNEQFF.

The genes are TRBV6-6 and TRBJ2-1; D is ambiguous. Trimming removed 1 base from V and 5 bases from J, with 6 bases in between. From germline, CDR1 is MNHNY and CDR2 SVGAGI (reference sequence). The CDR3 is 13 residues long. This CDR3 is CASSYLSDNEQFF. The DNA for the CDR3 is TGTGCCAGCAGTTACTTATCTGACAATGAGCAGTTCTTC.

The gene calls are TRBV6-2 or TRBV6-3 and TRBJ1-3; no firm D call. V was pared by 2 bases and J by 3 bases, with 5 bases between. CDR3 length: 13 amino acids. Per germline, CDR1 MNHEY and CDR2 SVGEGT. CDR3 amino acids: CASSYVRGNTIYF. The CDR3 nucleotides read TGTGCCAGCAGTTACGTCCGTGGAAACACCATATATTTT.

The V gene is TRBV19, the J gene TRBJ2-1; D is possibly TRBD2 (6 bases). The CDR3 has 15 residues. The V gene lost 1 base and the J gene lost 6 bases, with 13 bases spanning the gap. CDR1 and CDR2 from the germline V gene are LNHDA and SQIVND (reference sequence). The CDR3 sequence: CASSIATGTSNEQFF. The CDR3 bases are TGTGCCAGTAGTATAGCCACCGGGACTTCCAATGAGCAGTTCTTC.

The chain couples TRBV24-1 to TRBJ2-5; 11 bases match TRBD1. The V segment lost 2 bases and the J segment 5 bases; nucleotides outside the gene matches: 9. The CDR3 is 17 amino acids. Germline V CDR1 and CDR2: KGHDR, SFDVKD. CDR3 DNA sequence: TGTGCCACCAGTGATTCGAGCTTGGGACAGGGGGGCGAGACCCAGTACTTC. This gives the protein CATSDSSLGQGGETQYF.

This chain links TRBV12-5 with TRBJ2-3; TRBD2 aligns across 14 bases. With 6 bases clipped from V and 0 bases from J, the junction kept 8 bases outside the gene matches. In germline, CDR1 is LGHNT, CDR2 FRNRAP. The CDR3 runs to 18 residues. CDR3 in DNA: TGTGCTAGTGGCTCCGGGACTAGCGGGAGATCTAGCACAGATACGCAGTATTTT. It translates to CASGSGTSGRSSTDTQYF.

V is TRBV18 and J is TRBJ1-3, with 9 bases matching TRBD1. The germline gives CDR1 KGHSH, CDR2 LQKENI. V was pared by 4 bases and J by 4 bases, with 5 bases of the junction left unmatched. This CDR3 contains 15 residues. The CDR3 nucleotides read TGTGCCAGCTCACTCAACAGGGGGCTAGGAAACACCATATATTTT. It specifies CASSLNRGLGNTIYF. Filled out from reference TRBV18 and TRBJ1-3, the complete variable domain reads NAGVMQNPRHLVRRRGQEARLRCSPMKGHSHVYWYRQLPEEGLKFMVYLQKENIIDESGMPKERFSAEFPKEGPSILRIQQVVRGDSAAYFCASSLNRGLGNTIYFGEGSWLTVV.

The V call is TRBV7-9, the J call TRBJ2-6, with 9 bases lining up with TRBD1. This CDR3 is 19 amino acids long. Trimming cost V 4 bases and J 2 bases; bases outside gene matches: 12. The V gene's germline CDR1 is SEHNR and CDR2 FQNEAQ (reference sequence). The DNA for the CDR3 is TGTGCCAGCAGCTCGTACCCCTTACAGGGGGCGACTGGGGCCAACGTCCTGACTTTC. This gives the protein CASSSYPLQGATGANVLTF.

V and J are TRBV7-9 and TRBJ2-7; tentative D call: TRBD1 (5 bases). The CDR3 has 16 amino acids. Germline CDR1 SEHNR, CDR2 FQNEAQ (reference sequence). Trimming pared 0 bases from V and 2 bases from J, leaving 14 bases between. The CDR3 region has the DNA TGTGCCAGCAGCTTAGCGAAAGGGGATCGCCCCTACGAGCAGTACTTC. The encoded protein is CASSLAKGDRPYEQYF.

V and J are TRBV15 and TRBJ1-2, with TRBD1 matching over 8 bases. CDR1 LNHNV and CDR2 YYDKDF come from the germline V gene (reference sequence). This CDR3 is 15 amino acids long. V lost 3 bases and J lost 2; bases outside the gene matches: 5. The CDR3 bases are TGTGCCACCAGCAGCGCAGGGGGCGCAAACTATGGCTACACCTTC. It translates to CATSSAGGANYGYTF.

The rearrangement links TRBV5-1 to TRBJ2-7; 11 nucleotides agree with TRBD1. Germline V lookup: CDR1 SGHRS, CDR2 YFSETQ. Trimming cost V 3 bases and J 5 bases; bases outside gene matches: 4. The CDR3 consists of 14 residues. The CDR3 nucleotides are TGCGCCAGCAGCTCGGGACAGGGGGTCGACGAGCAGTACTTC. Its translation is CASSSGQGVDEQYF.

V and J are TRBV7-6 and TRBJ2-7; 7 nucleotides agree with TRBD1. Germline V gives CDR1 SGHVS, CDR2 FNYEAQ. Germline trimming cut 5 bases from V and 3 bases from J; bases unmatched to any gene: 13. This CDR3 contains 16 residues. The CDR3 DNA sequence: TGTGCCAGCAGCCCCGGGACAGCTCGGATCGACTACGAGCAGTACTTC. Translating gives CASSPGTARIDYEQYF. The full variable domain, its missing parts supplied by reference TRBV7-6 and TRBJ2-7, is GAGVSQSPRYKVTKRGQDVALRCDPISGHVSLYWYRQALGQGPEFLTYFNYEAQQDKSGLPNDRFSAERPEGSISTLTIQRTEQRDSAMYRCASSPGTARIDYEQYFGPGTRLTVT.

The J gene is TRBJ2-3, the V gene TRBV3-1 (or the pseudogene TRBV3-2); unclear D gene. V gave up 4 bases and J gave up 2 bases, with 10 bases separating them. CDR3 size: 14 residues. Germline CDR1 and CDR2: LGHDT and YNNKEL (reference sequence). The CDR3: CASSLSVNTDTQYF. In DNA form, the CDR3 reads TGTGCCAGCAGCCTATCAGTCAACACAGATACGCAGTATTTT.

This chain links TRBV6-5 with TRBJ2-7; TRBD1 agrees at 7 bases. There are 14 residues in the CDR3. Germline V gene lookup returns CDR1 MNHEY and CDR2 SVGAGI. The V and J ends lost 8 bases and 1 base, in that order; junction bases with no gene match: 8. This CDR3 is CASRQGSTSYEQYF. As DNA, the CDR3 is TGTGCCAGCCGACAGGGCTCAACATCCTACGAGCAGTACTTC.

The V call is TRBV5-1, the J call TRBJ2-6; 7 bases align to TRBD1. The CDR3 is made up of 16 amino acids. The junction had 8 bases not matched to a gene; V was cut back by 4 bases and J by 4 bases. CDR1 and CDR2 (germline): SGHRS, YFSETQ. CDR3 in DNA: TGCGCCAGCAGCCCCGGACAGGAGGCCGGGGCCAACGTCCTGACTTTC. Its translation: CASSPGQEAGANVLTF.

The V gene is TRBV11-2, the J gene TRBJ2-1; 11 bases agree with TRBD2. CDR1 is SGHAT, CDR2 FQNNGV, per germline. Trimming removed 6 bases from V and 7 bases from J; junction bases left unmatched: 8. The CDR3 is 15 amino acids. The CDR3 DNA reads TGTGCCAGCAGGGAAGGAACTAGCGGGAGAAATGAGCAGTTCTTC. It specifies CASREGTSGRNEQFF.

V and J are TRBV19 and TRBJ1-6; 10 bases align to TRBD1. Germline V gene sequence: CDR1 LNHDA, CDR2 SQIVND (reference sequence). This CDR3 is 16 amino acids long. V trimming: 0 bases; J trimming: 6 bases; junction bases outside the gene matches: 2. This CDR3 is CASSIDWTGGNSPLHF. CDR3 nucleotides: TGTGCCAGTAGTATAGACTGGACAGGGGGTAATTCACCCCTCCACTTT.

This chain uses TRBV12-5 with TRBJ2-6, with D perhaps matching TRBD1 (6 bases). Germline CDR1 is LGHNT and CDR2 is FRNRAP. The CDR3 runs 17 residues. Trimming removed 1 base from V and 4 bases from J, with 14 bases in between. The CDR3 region is CASGLALGGSGANVLTF. The CDR3 bases are TGTGCTAGTGGTTTGGCGCTAGGGGGTTCCGGGGCCAACGTCCTGACTTTC.

The CDR3 sequence: CASSVDRFNGYTF. CDR3 in DNA: TGTGCCAGCAGCGTAGACAGGTTCAATGGCTACACCTTC. V is TRBV9 and J is TRBJ1-2; weak D call: TRBD1 (5 bases). Trimming pared 0 bases from V and 6 bases from J, leaving 9 bases between. This CDR3 contains 13 residues. Germline V gives CDR1 SGDLS, CDR2 YYNGEE.

The rearrangement uses TRBV19 and TRBJ2-1, with 7 positions matching TRBD2. Germline CDR1 reads LNHDA; CDR2 reads SQIVND (reference sequence). This CDR3 contains 16 residues. The trim removed 5 bases at V and 2 bases at J, leaving 9 bases unmatched. The CDR3 is CASSDNSGPTYNEQFF. The CDR3 DNA reads as TGTGCCAGTAGTGACAATAGCGGGCCCACCTACAATGAGCAGTTCTTC.